These 2 T cell receptor beta chains were sequenced from one sample in a study of Ad26.COV2.S vaccination and SARS-CoV-2 variants. The assay was immunoSEQ multiplex PCR, and TCRdb's table has in-frame clones only and misses some. The sample holds tens of thousands of clones, around 82% seen once. Material: peripheral blood, obtained after recovery from COVID-19. The source is a human donor who had recovered from COVID-19.

The CDR3 is CASSIDGGPYLLSQHF. CDR3 nucleotides: TGTGCCAGTAGTATAGATGGAGGGCCCTACCTCTTGTCCCAGCATTTT. The V gene is TRBV19, the J gene TRBJ1-5; D unclear. The V gene's germline CDR1 is LNHDA and CDR2 SQIVND (reference sequence). The CDR3 has 16 amino acids. V dropped 0 bases and J dropped 11 bases, with 20 bases sitting between them.

The V and J genes are TRBV6-2 or TRBV6-3 and TRBJ2-2, with 8 positions matching TRBD2. The CDR3 totals 15 residues. The V and J ends lost 5 bases and 2 bases, in that order; junction bases with no gene match: 4. CDR1 and CDR2 from the germline V gene are MNHEY and SVGEGT. CDR3 residues: CASSVSGSNTGELFF. In nucleotides, the CDR3 is TGTGCCAGCAGTGTGAGCGGGAGTAACACCGGGGAGCTGTTTTTT.